This TCR beta chain was identified in a study of blood T cell repertoires in COVID-19. Sequencing was performed with immunoSEQ multiplex PCR; in TCRdb, only in-frame clones are kept and a portion is missing. This sample yields 150,000 to 200,000 clones, of which less than 85% are seen a single time; 8.1% belongs to the top ten. The sequence came from a woman aged 60-70 years with COVID-19, enrolled during active disease. The specimen sequenced was peripheral blood.

For the CDR3, the DNA is TGTGCCAGCAGTTACCCTGCGGGGACCGATACGCAGTATTTT. It codes for CASSYPAGTDTQYF. The chain is built from TRBV6-2 or TRBV6-3 and TRBJ2-3, with a tentative D call TRBD2 (6 bases). The germline V gene encodes CDR1 MNHEY and CDR2 SVGEGT. The CDR3 is 14 amino acids. The V and J ends lost 2 bases and 6 bases respectively, with 12 bases between them.